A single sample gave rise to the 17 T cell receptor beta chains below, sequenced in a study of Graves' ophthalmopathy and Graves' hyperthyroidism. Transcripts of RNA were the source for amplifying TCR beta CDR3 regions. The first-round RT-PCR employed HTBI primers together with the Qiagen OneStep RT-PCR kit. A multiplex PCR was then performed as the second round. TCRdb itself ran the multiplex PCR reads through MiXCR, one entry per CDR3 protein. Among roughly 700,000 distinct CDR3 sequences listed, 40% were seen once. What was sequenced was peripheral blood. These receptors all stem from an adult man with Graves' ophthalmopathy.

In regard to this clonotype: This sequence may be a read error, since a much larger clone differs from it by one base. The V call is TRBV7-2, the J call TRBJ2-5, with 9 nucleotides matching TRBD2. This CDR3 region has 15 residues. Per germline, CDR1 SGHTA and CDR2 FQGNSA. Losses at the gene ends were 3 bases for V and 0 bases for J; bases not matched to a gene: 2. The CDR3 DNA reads TGTGCCAGCAGCTTGGCGGGGGGGGACCAAGAGACCCAGTACTTC. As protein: CASSLAGGDQETQYF. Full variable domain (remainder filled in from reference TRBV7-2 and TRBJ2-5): GAGVSQSPSNKVTEKGKDVELRCDPISGHTALYWYRQSLGQGLEFLIYFQGNSAPDKSGLPSDRFSAERTGGSVSTLTIQRTQQEDSAVYLCASSLAGGDQETQYFGPGTRLLVL.

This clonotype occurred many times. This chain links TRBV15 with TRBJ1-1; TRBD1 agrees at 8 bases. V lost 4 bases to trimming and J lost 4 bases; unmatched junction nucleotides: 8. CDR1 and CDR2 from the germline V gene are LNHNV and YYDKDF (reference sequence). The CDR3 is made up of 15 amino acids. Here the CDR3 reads CATSISRTGSTEAFF. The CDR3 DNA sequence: TGTGCCACCAGCATAAGCAGGACAGGGTCCACTGAAGCTTTCTTT. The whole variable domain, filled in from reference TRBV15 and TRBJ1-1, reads DAMVIQNPRYQVTQFGKPVTLSCSQTLNHNVMYWYQQKSSQAPKLLFHYYDKDFNNEADTPDNFQSRRPNTSFCFLDIRSPGLGDTAMYLCATSISRTGSTEAFFGQGTRLTVV.

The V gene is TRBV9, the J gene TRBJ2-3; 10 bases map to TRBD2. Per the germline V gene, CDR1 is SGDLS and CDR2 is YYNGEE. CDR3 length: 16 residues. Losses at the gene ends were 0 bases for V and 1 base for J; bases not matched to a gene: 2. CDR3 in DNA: TGTGCCAGCAGCGTAGGGGGGACTAGCGGCACAGATACGCAGTATTTT. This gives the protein CASSVGGTSGTDTQYF.

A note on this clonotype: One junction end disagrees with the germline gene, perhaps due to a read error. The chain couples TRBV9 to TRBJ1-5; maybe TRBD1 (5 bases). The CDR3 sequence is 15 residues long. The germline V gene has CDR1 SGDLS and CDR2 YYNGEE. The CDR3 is CASSQGAWGNRPQHF. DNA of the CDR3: TGTGCCAGCAGCCAAGGCGCCTGGGGCAATCGGCCCCAGCATTTT.

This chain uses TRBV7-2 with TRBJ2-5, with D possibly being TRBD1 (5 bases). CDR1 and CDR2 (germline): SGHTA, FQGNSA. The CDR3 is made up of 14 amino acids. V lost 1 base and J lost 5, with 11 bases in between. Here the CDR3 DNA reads TGTGCCAGCAGCTTAGGGAATGCAGGGGAGACCCAGTACTTC. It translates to CASSLGNAGETQYF.

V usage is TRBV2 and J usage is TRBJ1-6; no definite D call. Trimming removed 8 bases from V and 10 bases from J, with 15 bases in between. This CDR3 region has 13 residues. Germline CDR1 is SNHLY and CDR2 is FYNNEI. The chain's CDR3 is CASRRELQSPLHF. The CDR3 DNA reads TGTGCCAGCCGGCGGGAGTTACAATCACCCCTCCACTTT.

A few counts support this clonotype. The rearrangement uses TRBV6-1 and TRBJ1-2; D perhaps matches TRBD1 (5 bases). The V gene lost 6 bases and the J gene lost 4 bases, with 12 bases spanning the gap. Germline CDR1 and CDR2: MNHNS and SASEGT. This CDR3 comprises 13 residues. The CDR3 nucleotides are TGTGCCAGCAGCCCTGAGGGGATCTATGGCTACACCTTC. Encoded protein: CASSPEGIYGYTF.

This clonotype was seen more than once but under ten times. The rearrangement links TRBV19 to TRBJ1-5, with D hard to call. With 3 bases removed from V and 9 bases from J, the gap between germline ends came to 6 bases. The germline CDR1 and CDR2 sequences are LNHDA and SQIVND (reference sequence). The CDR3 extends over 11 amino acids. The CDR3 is CASSMRGPQHF. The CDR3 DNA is TGTGCCAGTAGTATGCGGGGGCCCCAGCATTTT. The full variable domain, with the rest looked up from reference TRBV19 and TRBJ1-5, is DGGITQSPKYLFRKEGQNVTLSCEQNLNHDAMYWYRQDPGQGLRLIYYSQIVNDFQKGDIAEGYSVSREKKESFPLTVTSAQKNPTAFYLCASSMRGPQHFGDGTRLSIL.

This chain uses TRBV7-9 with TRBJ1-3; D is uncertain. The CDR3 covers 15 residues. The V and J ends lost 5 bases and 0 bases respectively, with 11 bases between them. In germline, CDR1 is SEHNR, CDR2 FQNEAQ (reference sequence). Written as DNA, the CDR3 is TGTGCCAGCAGCCCCGGGATTTTCTCTGGAAACACCATATATTTT. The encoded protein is CASSPGIFSGNTIYF.

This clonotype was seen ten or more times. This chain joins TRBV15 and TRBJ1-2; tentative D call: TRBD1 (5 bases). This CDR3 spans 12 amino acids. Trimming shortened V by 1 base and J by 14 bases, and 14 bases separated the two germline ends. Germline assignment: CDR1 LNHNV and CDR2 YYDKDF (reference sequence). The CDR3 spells CATSRGARVPTF. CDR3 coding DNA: TGTGCCACCAGCAGAGGCGCCAGGGTGCCTACCTTC.

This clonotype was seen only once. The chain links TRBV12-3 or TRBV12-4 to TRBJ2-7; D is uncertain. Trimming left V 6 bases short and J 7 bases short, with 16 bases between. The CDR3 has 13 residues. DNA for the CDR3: TGTGCCAGCAGCACATCAGGCTCTGCGGAGCAGTACTTC. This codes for CASSTSGSAEQYF.

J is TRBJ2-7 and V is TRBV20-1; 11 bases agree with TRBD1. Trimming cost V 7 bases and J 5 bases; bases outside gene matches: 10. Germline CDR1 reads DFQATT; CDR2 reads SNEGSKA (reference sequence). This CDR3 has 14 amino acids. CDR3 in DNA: TGCAGTGTTTTTGGACAGGGGGCGTCTCACGAGCAGTACTTC. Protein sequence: CSVFGQGASHEQYF.

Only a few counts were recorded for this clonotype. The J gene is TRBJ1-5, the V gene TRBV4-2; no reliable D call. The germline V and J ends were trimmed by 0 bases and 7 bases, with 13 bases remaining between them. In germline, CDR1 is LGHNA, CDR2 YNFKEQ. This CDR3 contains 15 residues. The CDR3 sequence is CASSQDPTGRQPQHF. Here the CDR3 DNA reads TGTGCCAGCAGCCAAGATCCCACCGGGAGGCAGCCCCAGCATTTT.

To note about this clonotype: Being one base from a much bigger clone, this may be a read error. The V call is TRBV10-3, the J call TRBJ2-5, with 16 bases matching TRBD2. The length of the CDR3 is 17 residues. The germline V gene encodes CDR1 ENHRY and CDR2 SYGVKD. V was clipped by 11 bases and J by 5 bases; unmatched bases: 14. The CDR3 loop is CAGRAGTSGRAWETQYF. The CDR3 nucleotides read TGTGCCGGCAGAGCCGGGACTAGCGGGAGGGCCTGGGAGACCCAGTACTTC.

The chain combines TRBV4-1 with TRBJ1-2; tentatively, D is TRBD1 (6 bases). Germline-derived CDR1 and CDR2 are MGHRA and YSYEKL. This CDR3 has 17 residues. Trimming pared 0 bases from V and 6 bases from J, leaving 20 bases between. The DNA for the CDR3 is TGCGCCAGCAGCCAAGATCTGGGGGCAGGGCGAGGGAATGGCTACACCTTC. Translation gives CASSQDLGAGRGNGYTF.

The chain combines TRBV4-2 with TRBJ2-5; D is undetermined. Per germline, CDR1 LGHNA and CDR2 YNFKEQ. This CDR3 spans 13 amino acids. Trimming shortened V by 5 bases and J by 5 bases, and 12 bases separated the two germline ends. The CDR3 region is CASSLELTETQYF. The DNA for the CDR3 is TGTGCCAGCAGCTTAGAACTAACGGAGACCCAGTACTTC.

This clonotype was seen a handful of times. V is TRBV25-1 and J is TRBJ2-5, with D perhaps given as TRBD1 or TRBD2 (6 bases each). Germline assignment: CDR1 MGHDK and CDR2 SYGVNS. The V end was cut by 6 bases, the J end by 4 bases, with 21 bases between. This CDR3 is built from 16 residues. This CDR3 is CASSATGTGGRETQYF. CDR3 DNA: TGTGCCAGCAGCGCTACCGGGACTGGGGGGCGAGAGACCCAGTACTTC.